This is a list of T cell receptor beta chains from one sample in a study of CD8 T cells in ankylosing spondylitis. TCRdb passed the 5' RACE reads through MiXCR, listing each CDR3 protein once. The sample yields more than 650,000 distinct CDR3 sequences, roughly 10% seen once. Sequencing was carried out using blood, either unsorted or a sorted T cell fraction (not recorded which). All receptors come from a male donor with ankylosing spondylitis. The CDR3 runs from the conserved cysteine through the conserved F or W. D genes are given only for firm matches. Where a row states a size, it is once, few, many or the class of an expanded clone; other rows omit it.

j_gene | d_gene | abundance | v_gene | CDR3nt | CDR3aa
TRBJ1-2 | - | few | TRBV7-9 | TGTGCCAGCAGCCACCGGTTCATACCTTATAGGGACTATGGCTACACCTTC | CASSHRFIPYRDYGYTF
TRBJ2-1 | TRBD1 | many | TRBV5-1 | TGCGCCAGCAGCCGACAGGGATCGAGGGACCGCAATGAGCAGTTCTTC | CASSRQGSRDRNEQFF
TRBJ1-5 | TRBD1 | - | TRBV6-1 | TGTGCCACTGACAGGGGCGGCAATCAGCCCCAGCATTTT | CATDRGGNQPQHF
TRBJ2-7 | - | - | TRBV20-1 | TGCAGTGCTAGCAGTACAGTTTCCTACGAGCAGTACTTC | CSASSTVSYEQYF
TRBJ1-2 | TRBD1 | once | TRBV4-1 | TGCGCCAGCAGCCTAGCGGGACAGTTAGGGTATGGCTACACCTTC | CASSLAGQLGYGYTF
TRBJ2-1 | TRBD2 | few | TRBV27 | TGTGCCAGCCCTAAGACTAGCGGGGTTGATATTAGCTCCTACAATGAGCAGTTCTTC | CASPKTSGVDISSYNEQFF
TRBJ2-7 | - | many | TRBV9 | TGTGCCAGCAGCGTAGGACCGAACTCCTACGAGCAGTACTTC | CASSVGPNSYEQYF
TRBJ1-5 | - | many | TRBV3-1 | TGTGCCAGCAGTTATTACAACGGCCAGCCCCAGCATTTT | CASSYYNGQPQHF
TRBJ2-1 | - | - | TRBV4-3 | TGCGCCAGCAGCCAGGGAAGGACTATACTCTACAATGAGCAGTTCTTC | CASSQGRTILYNEQFF
TRBJ2-1 | TRBD2 | many | TRBV11-2 | TGTGCCAGCAGCCTGGGACTAACTAATGAGCAGTTCTTC | CASSLGLTNEQFF
TRBJ1-3 | TRBD1 | - | TRBV20-1 | TGCAGTGCTAGGAGGACCGGGACAGGGAGAAACACCATATATTTT | CSARRTGTGRNTIYF
TRBJ2-1 | - | - | TRBV6-6 | TGTGCCACCGGTTCCACTGAGCAGTTCTTC | CATGSTEQFF
TRBJ1-1 | TRBD1 | - | TRBV20-1 | TGCAGTGGAAACAGGGGTGTGGGTGAAGCTTTCTTT | CSGNRGVGEAFF
TRBJ2-1 | - | - | TRBV4-2 | TGTGCCAGCAGCCAAGACGGGGGCCCGGATGAGCAGTTCTTC | CASSQDGGPDEQFF
TRBJ1-2 | TRBD1 | - | TRBV20-1 | TGCAGTGCTAGAGGGCAGGGGGGATCCTACTATGGCTACACCTTC | CSARGQGGSYYGYTF
TRBJ2-1 | - | few | TRBV20-1 | TGCAGTGCTAGAGAAGCCACGGGGGCCCGGAATGAGCAGTTCTTC | CSAREATGARNEQFF
TRBJ2-2 | TRBD2 | - | TRBV5-6 | TGTGCCAGCAAGCGGGAGGGACTCACCGGGGAGCTGTTTTTT | CASKREGLTGELFF
TRBJ1-2 | - | - | TRBV30 | TGTGCCTGGAGTGTACGAAGAGGGGAGGTCGGCTACACCTTC | CAWSVRRGEVGYTF
TRBJ1-3 | - | many | TRBV29-1 | TGCAGCACCCAAACCGGGCCTTTAAATGGAAACACCATATATTTT | CSTQTGPLNGNTIYF
TRBJ2-4 | - | many | TRBV15 | TGTGCCACCAGCGGATACGGAGCTGCGGCCAAAAACATTCAGTACTTC | CATSGYGAAAKNIQYF
TRBJ2-1 | - | few | TRBV20-1 | TGCAGTGCGAGGATGAGCTCCTACAATGAGCAGTTCTTC | CSARMSSYNEQFF
TRBJ2-1 | - | few | TRBV24-1 | TGTGCCACCAGTGATGGAAGTGTAGCCAATGAGCAGTTCTTC | CATSDGSVANEQFF
TRBJ2-7 | - | few | TRBV11-2 | TGTGCCGAGCGGGTCTCCTACGAGCAGTACTTC | CAERVSYEQYF
TRBJ1-1 | - | many | TRBV12-3/TRBV12-4 | TGTGCCAGCAGTTTAGAACAGCCTAACACTGAAGCTTTCTTT | CASSLEQPNTEAFF
TRBJ2-2 | - | - | TRBV9 | TGTGCCAGCAGCGTAGCCGGGGGCGGGGAGCTGTTTTTT | CASSVAGGGELFF
TRBJ2-7 | TRBD2 | few | TRBV29-1 | TGCAGCGTTGCAGGACTAGCGGTCTACGAGCAGTACTTC | CSVAGLAVYEQYF
TRBJ2-3 | - | few | TRBV9 | TGTGCCAGCAGCGTAGAAGCAGGCGCGCAGTATTTT | CASSVEAGAQYF
TRBJ2-1 | TRBD2 | many | TRBV29-1 | TGCAGCGTTGTAGGGCGGGAGAGTATCGATGAGCAGTTCTTC | CSVVGRESIDEQFF
TRBJ2-4 | - | few | TRBV5-5 | TGTGCCAGCAGCCCTGATAGGGGCATTCAGTACTTC | CASSPDRGIQYF
TRBJ2-1 | - | - | TRBV4-2 | TGTGCCAGCAGCCCGACCCGGCAGACTTTTAATGAGCAGTTCTTC | CASSPTRQTFNEQFF
TRBJ2-3 | TRBD2 | many | TRBV7-2 | TGTGCCAGCAGCTTTGCTAGCGGGGGGGATACGCAGTATTTT | CASSFASGGDTQYF
TRBJ2-3 | - | few | TRBV20-1 | TGCAGTGCTAAGCACATTGCGGCGCAGTATTTT | CSAKHIAAQYF
TRBJ1-2 | - | many | TRBV28 | TGTGCCAGCAGTTTATCCGAGACATTCTATGGCTACACCTTC | CASSLSETFYGYTF
TRBJ2-1 | TRBD2 | few | TRBV12-3/TRBV12-4 | TGTGCCATCGCACAACTAGCGGGGTTATACAATGAGCAGTTCTTC | CAIAQLAGLYNEQFF
TRBJ2-2 | - | few | TRBV15 | TGTGCCACCAGCAGAGCAGGGCCGTCCGGGGAGCTGTTTTTT | CATSRAGPSGELFF
TRBJ1-3 | - | many | TRBV12-3/TRBV12-4 | TGTGCCAGCAGATACAGGACTGGTGTCTCTGGAAACACCATATATTTT | CASRYRTGVSGNTIYF
TRBJ2-7 | TRBD1 | - | TRBV6-1 | TGTGCCAGCAGACCGGACAGGGCCTACTCCTACGAGCAGTACTTC | CASRPDRAYSYEQYF
TRBJ1-1 | - | few | TRBV6-1 | TGTGCCAGCAGAGGGGGGGTCAGGGTATTGAATCGGAACACTGAAGCTTTCTTT | CASRGGVRVLNRNTEAFF
TRBJ2-5 | - | - | TRBV12-3/TRBV12-4 | TGTGCCAACCCCCTTGGGGACCAAGAGACCCAGTACTTC | CANPLGDQETQYF
TRBJ1-5 | TRBD1 | - | TRBV20-1 | TGCAGTGCTAACAGGGACAGGGGATATAGCAATCAGCCCCAGCATTTT | CSANRDRGYSNQPQHF
TRBJ2-3 | - | - | TRBV20-1 | TGCAGTGCTAAGGAGGGAACAGATACGCAGTATTTT | CSAKEGTDTQYF
TRBJ1-4 | - | few | TRBV27 | TGTGCCAGCAGTTTTCGGGACGAAAAACTGTTTTTT | CASSFRDEKLFF
TRBJ2-1 | - | few | TRBV18 | TGTGCCAGCTCACCCATGGCCATCTCCTACAATGAGCAGTTCTTC | CASSPMAISYNEQFF
TRBJ1-1 | - | - | TRBV3-1 | TGTGCCAGCAGTAGCAGGGAGAGGGACACTGAAGCTTTCTTT | CASSSRERDTEAFF
TRBJ2-5 | - | - | TRBV24-1 | TGTGCCACCAACCCTTTCAACCCCCAGTACCAAGAGACCCAGTACTTC | CATNPFNPQYQETQYF
TRBJ2-6 | - | few | TRBV20-1 | TGCAGTGCTAGTCGGGGGACAGGGGCCAACGTCCTGACTTTC | CSASRGTGANVLTF
TRBJ2-3 | - | - | TRBV20-1 | TGCAGTGCTAGATTCGCGGGAATTAGCACAGATACGCAGTATTTT | CSARFAGISTDTQYF
TRBJ2-1 | TRBD2 | - | TRBV4-2 | TGTGCCAGCAGCCAAGAGGCGGGGGGGAAGCAGTTCTTC | CASSQEAGGKQFF
TRBJ2-1 | - | few | TRBV10-3 | TGTGCCATCAGTACCGCGTTTAGCGGGACAGCCTCTCCTACTGAGCAGTTCTTC | CAISTAFSGTASPTEQFF
TRBJ1-6 | - | - | TRBV28 | TGTGCCAGCAGTTATAACGGTCGGGGGGATTCACCCCTCCACTTT | CASSYNGRGDSPLHF
TRBJ2-7 | - | few | TRBV6-2/TRBV6-3 | TGTGCCAGCAGACCGACCCTTGGACCCTCGTACGAGCAGTACTTC | CASRPTLGPSYEQYF
TRBJ2-3 | TRBD2 | few | TRBV7-2 | TGTGCCAGCAGCAAGACTAGCGGAACCACAGATACGCAGTATTTT | CASSKTSGTTDTQYF
TRBJ2-1 | TRBD1 | - | TRBV5-1 | TGCGCCAGCAGCCGGGACAGGATTCATACTAATGAGCAGTTCTTC | CASSRDRIHTNEQFF
TRBJ1-1 | TRBD1 | few | TRBV20-1 | TGCAGTGCGCCCGGACAGGGCCCTGAAGCTTTCTTT | CSAPGQGPEAFF
TRBJ2-5 | - | - | TRBV6-6 | TGTGCCTCCTATCTGGAGGTTGGGGAGACCCAGTACTTC | CASYLEVGETQYF
TRBJ2-7 | - | few | TRBV6-2/TRBV6-3 | TGTGCCAGCAGTCACTTTTACGAGCAGTACTTC | CASSHFYEQYF